Following are 4 T cell receptor beta chains from one sample sequenced in a study of CD8 T cells in Susac syndrome. RNA in amounts of roughly 0.45 to 1 ug was reverse transcribed with random hexamers. TCRdb redid the calling of the immunoSEQ multiplex PCR reads with MiXCR, one entry per CDR3 protein. The profile shows just over 150,000 distinct CDR3 sequences, about 95% of them singletons. The sequencing input was CD4+ T cells from PBMCs. These receptor sequences come from a human donor with Susac syndrome.

The V call is TRBV25-1, the J call TRBJ2-2; D perhaps matches TRBD1 (5 bases). Trimming removed 6 bases at V and 0 bases at J, with 8 bases between. Germline assignment: CDR1 MGHDK and CDR2 SYGVNS. The CDR3 extends over 14 amino acids. CDR3 bases: TGTGCCAGCAGGGACAATGCGAACACCGGGGAGCTGTTTTTT. Protein product: CASRDNANTGELFF.

This clonotype was seen just once. The chain combines TRBV9 with TRBJ2-5; 7 nucleotides line up with TRBD2. The CDR3 loop spans 15 amino acids. Trimming removed 0 bases from V and 2 bases from J; junction bases left unmatched: 4. CDR1 SGDLS and CDR2 YYNGEE come from the germline V gene. CDR3 DNA: TGTGCCAGCAGCGTAGCTTCGGGGGGACAAGAGACCCAGTACTTC. This encodes CASSVASGGQETQYF. The complete variable domain, with remaining parts taken from reference TRBV9 and TRBJ2-5, reads DSGVTQTPKHLITATGQRVTLRCSPRSGDLSVYWYQQSLDQGLQFLIQYYNGEERAKGNILERFSAQQFPDLHSELNLSSLELGDSALYFCASSVASGGQETQYFGPGTRLLVL.

The V gene is TRBV10-3, the J gene TRBJ1-2; D is uncertain. Trimming pared 10 bases from V and 0 bases from J, leaving 12 bases between. Germline V gives CDR1 ENHRY, CDR2 SYGVKD. CDR3 length: 13 amino acids. For the CDR3, the DNA is TGTGCCACCACTACAGAAGCTAACTATGGCTACACCTTC. Translating gives CATTTEANYGYTF.

The chain joins TRBV15 to TRBJ1-5, with D possibly matching TRBD1 (5 bases). The CDR3 is 15 amino acids. The germline V and J ends were trimmed by 5 bases and 9 bases, with 20 bases remaining between them. Germline loops: CDR1 LNHNV, CDR2 YYDKDF (reference sequence). CDR3: CATSGLAGSVGPQHF. In nucleotides, the CDR3 is TGTGCCACCAGCGGCCTGGCAGGGTCAGTGGGGCCCCAGCATTTT.